The entry that follows covers one T cell receptor (beta chain) sequence. The data were taken from a study of blood T cell repertoires in COVID-19. For the study at large: Donors in the United States, Italy and Spain gave samples during acute or convalescent COVID-19. The analysed material was cDNA or gDNA that came from T cells, B-cell-depleted T cells, or PBMCs.

CDR1 and CDR2 (germline): MGHRA, YSYEKL. There are 13 residues in the CDR3. Trimming took 4 bases from V and 0 from J, leaving 3 bases between them. In the original workflow: By means of reference gene primer amplification, nucleated cell counts were estimated. Sequenced by immunoSEQ multiplex PCR; TCRdb stores in-frame clones only, minus some. The V and J calls and clone size were taken over from that table, and D and trimming were inferred from the DNA. The sample lists around 27,000 clones, about 86% seen once, with 26% in the top ten. What was sequenced was peripheral blood. This rearrangement joins TRBV4-1 to TRBJ2-2; D is unresolved. The receptor comes from a human donor in a cohort sampled during active COVID-19. Here the CDR3 DNA reads TGCGCCAGCAGCCTCACGAACACCGGGGAGCTGTTTTTT. It specifies CASSLTNTGELFF.